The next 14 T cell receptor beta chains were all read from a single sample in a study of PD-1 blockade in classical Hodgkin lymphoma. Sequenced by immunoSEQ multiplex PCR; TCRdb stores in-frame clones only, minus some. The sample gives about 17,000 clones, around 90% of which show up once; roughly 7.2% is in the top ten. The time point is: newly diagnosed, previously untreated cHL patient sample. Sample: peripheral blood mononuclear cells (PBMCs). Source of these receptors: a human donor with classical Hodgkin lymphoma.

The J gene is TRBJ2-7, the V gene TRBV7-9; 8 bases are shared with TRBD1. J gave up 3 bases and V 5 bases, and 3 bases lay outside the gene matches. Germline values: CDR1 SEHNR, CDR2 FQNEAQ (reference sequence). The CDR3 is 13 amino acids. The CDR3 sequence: CASSPGQGYEQYF. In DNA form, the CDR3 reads TGTGCCAGCAGCCCCGGACAGGGCTACGAGCAGTACTTC.

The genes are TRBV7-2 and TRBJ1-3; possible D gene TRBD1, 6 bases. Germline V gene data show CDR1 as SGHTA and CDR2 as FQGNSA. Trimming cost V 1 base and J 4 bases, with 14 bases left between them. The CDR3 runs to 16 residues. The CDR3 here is CASSLGRGARGNTIYF. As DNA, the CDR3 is TGTGCCAGCAGCTTAGGGAGGGGGGCAAGGGGAAACACCATATATTTT.

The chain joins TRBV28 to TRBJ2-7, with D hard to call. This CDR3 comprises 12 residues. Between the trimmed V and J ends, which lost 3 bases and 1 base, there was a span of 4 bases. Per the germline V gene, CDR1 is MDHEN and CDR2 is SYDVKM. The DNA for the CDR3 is TGTGCCAGCAGTTTCGGTTCCTACGAGCAGTACTTC. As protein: CASSFGSYEQYF.

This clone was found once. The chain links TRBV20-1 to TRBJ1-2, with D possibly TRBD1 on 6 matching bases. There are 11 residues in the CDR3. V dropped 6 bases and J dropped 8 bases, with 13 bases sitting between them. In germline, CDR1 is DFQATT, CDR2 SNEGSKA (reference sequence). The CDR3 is CSAEQGYGYTF. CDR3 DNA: TGCAGTGCCGAACAGGGTTACGGCTACACCTTC.

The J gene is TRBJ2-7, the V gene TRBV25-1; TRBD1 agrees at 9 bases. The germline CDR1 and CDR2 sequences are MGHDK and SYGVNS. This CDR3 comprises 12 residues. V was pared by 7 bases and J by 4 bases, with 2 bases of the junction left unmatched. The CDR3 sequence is CASTGQGYEQYF. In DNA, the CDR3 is TGTGCCAGCACCGGACAGGGGTACGAGCAGTACTTC.

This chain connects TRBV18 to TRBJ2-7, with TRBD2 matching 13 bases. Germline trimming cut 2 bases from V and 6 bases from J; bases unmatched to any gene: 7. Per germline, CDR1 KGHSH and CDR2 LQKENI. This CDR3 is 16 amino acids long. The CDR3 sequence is CASSPNPRTSGSEQYF. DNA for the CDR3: TGTGCCAGCTCACCAAATCCCCGGACTAGCGGGAGCGAGCAGTACTTC.

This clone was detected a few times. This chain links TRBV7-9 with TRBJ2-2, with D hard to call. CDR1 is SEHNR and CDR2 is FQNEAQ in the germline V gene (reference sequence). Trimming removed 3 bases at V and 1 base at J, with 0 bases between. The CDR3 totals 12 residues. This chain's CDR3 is CASSLNTGELFF. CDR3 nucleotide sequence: TGTGCCAGCAGCTTGAACACCGGGGAGCTGTTTTTT.

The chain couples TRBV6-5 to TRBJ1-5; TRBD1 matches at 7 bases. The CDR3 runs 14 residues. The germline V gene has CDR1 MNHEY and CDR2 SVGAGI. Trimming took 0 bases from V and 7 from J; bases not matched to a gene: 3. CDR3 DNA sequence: TGTGCCAGCAGTTACTCAAGGGGGCACCAGCCCCAGCATTTT. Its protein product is CASSYSRGHQPQHF.

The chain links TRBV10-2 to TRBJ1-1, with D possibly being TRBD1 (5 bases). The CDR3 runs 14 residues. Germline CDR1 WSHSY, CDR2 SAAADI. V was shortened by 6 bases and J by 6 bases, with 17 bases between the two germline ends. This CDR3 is CASRGAEGTAEAFF. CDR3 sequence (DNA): TGCGCCAGCAGAGGTGCAGAGGGGACCGCTGAAGCTTTCTTT.

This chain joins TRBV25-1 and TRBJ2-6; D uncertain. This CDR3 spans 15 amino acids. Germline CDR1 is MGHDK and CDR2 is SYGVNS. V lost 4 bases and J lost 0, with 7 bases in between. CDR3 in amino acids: CASSGSDSGANVLTF. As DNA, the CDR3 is TGTGCCAGCAGTGGCTCCGACTCTGGGGCCAACGTCCTGACTTTC.

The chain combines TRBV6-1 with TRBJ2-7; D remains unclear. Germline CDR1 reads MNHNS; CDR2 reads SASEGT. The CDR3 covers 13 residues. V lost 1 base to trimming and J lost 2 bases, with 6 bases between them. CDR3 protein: CASSEVYAYEQYF. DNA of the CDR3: TGTGCCAGCAGTGAAGTCTATGCCTACGAGCAGTACTTC.

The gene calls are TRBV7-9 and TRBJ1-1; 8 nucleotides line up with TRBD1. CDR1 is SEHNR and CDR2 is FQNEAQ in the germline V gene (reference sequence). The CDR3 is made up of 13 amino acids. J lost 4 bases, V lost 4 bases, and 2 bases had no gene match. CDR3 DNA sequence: TGTGCCAGCAGCTCAGGACAGGGCACTGAAGCTTTCTTT. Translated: CASSSGQGTEAFF.

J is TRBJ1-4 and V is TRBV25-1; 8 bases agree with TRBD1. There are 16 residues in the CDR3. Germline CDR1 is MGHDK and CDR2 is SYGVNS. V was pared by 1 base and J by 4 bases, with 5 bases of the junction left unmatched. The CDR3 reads CASSESSGQGNEKLFF. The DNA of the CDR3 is TGTGCCAGCAGTGAATCGAGTGGACAGGGTAATGAAAAACTGTTTTTT. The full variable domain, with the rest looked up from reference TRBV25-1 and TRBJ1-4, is EADIYQTPRYLVIGTGKKITLECSQTMGHDKMYWYQQDPGMELHLIHYSYGVNSTEKGDLSSESTVSRIRTEHFPLTLESARPSHTSQYLCASSESSGQGNEKLFFGSGTQLSVL.

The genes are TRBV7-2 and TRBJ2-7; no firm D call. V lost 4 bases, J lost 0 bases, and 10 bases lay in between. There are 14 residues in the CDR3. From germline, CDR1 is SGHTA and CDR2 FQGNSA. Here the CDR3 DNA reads TGTGCCAGCAGCTCTTCACTCCCCTCCTACGAGCAGTACTTC. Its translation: CASSSSLPSYEQYF.